The present T cell receptor (beta chain) was sequenced within a study of PD-1 blockade in classical Hodgkin lymphoma. Overall study results and limits: Similar baseline diversity was found in complete responders and newly diagnosed patients. Some patients began nivolumab under 1 year after ASCT. These patients were excluded from later analyses.

Per germline, CDR1 SGHDN and CDR2 FVKESK. This CDR3 contains 16 residues. V shed 1 base and J 8 bases; nucleotides not matched to a gene: 10. Measured with immunoSEQ multiplex PCR; TCRdb has only the in-frame clones, and not every one. The table has 90,000 to 95,000 clones, roughly nine tenths seen once. As for this clone: Its specificity is not known.

Every patient was affected by relapse after autologous stem cell transplantation, while exposure to brentuximab vedotin was not uniform. The material sequenced was peripheral blood mononuclear cells (PBMCs), taken before the second cycle of nivolumab. The genes are TRBV14 and TRBJ2-1, with TRBD1 matching over 8 bases. The origin of this receptor is a human donor with classical Hodgkin lymphoma. CDR3 protein: CASSQGSGTGSYEQFF. The CDR3 DNA sequence: TGTGCCAGCAGCCAAGGATCCGGGACAGGTTCGTATGAGCAGTTCTTC.